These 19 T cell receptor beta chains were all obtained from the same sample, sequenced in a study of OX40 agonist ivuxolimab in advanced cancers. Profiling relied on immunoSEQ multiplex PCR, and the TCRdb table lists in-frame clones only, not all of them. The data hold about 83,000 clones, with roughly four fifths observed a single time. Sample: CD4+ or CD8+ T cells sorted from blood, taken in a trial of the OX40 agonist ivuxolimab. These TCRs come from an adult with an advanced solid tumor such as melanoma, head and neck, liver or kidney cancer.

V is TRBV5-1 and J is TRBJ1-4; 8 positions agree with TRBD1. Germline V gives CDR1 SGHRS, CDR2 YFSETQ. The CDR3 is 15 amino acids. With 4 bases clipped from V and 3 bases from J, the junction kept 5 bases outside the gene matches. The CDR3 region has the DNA TGCGCCAGCAGCGGGCAGACAGGGGCTAATGAAAAACTGTTTTTT. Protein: CASSGQTGANEKLFF.

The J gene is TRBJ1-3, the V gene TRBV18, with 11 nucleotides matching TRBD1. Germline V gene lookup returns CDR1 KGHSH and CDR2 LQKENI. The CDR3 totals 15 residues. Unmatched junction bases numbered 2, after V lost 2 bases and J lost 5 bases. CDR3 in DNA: TGTGCCAGCTCACCAGGACAGGGGGCCCGAAACACCATATATTTT. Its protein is CASSPGQGARNTIYF.

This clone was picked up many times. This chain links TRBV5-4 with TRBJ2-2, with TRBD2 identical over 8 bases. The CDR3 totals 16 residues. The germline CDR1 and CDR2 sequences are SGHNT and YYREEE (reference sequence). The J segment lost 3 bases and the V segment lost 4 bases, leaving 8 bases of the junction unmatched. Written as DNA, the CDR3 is TGTGCCAGCAGCCCCTCCGGGGGGGGTGACACCGGGGAGCTGTTTTTT. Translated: CASSPSGGGDTGELFF.

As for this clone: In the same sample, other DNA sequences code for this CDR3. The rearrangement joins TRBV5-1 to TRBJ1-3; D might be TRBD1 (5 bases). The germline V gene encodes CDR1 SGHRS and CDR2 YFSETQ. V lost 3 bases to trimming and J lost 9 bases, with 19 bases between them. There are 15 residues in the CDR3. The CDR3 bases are TGCGCCAGCAGCTCCCAGGTGGATGGGGGAGGCACCATATATTTT. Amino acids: CASSSQVDGGGTIYF. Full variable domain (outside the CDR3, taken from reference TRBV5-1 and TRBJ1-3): KAGVTQTPRYLIKTRGQQVTLSCSPISGHRSVSWYQQTPGQGLQFLFEYFSETQRNKGNFPGRFSGRQFSNSRSEMNVSTLELGDSALYLCASSSQVDGGGTIYFGEGSWLTVV.

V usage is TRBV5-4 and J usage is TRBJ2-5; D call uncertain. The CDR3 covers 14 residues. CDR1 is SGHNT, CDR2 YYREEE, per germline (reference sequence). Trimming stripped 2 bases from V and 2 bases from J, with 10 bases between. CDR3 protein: CASSLLTGQETQYF. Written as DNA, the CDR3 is TGTGCCAGCAGCTTACTGACGGGTCAAGAGACCCAGTACTTC.

Here the CDR3 reads CSVAEDRPLGVGEAFF. The CDR3 bases are TGCAGCGTCGCCGAGGACAGGCCGCTGGGAGTTGGGGAAGCTTTCTTT. The chain combines TRBV29-1 with TRBJ1-1; 7 bases match TRBD1. This CDR3 has 16 amino acids. With 6 bases clipped from V and 8 bases from J, the junction kept 21 bases outside the gene matches. Germline CDR1 is SQVTM and CDR2 is ANQGSEA.

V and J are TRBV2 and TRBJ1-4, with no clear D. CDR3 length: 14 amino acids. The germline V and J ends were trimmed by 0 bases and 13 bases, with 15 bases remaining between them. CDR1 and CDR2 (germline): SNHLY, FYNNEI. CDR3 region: CASSEARTPEGLFF. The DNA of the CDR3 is TGTGCCAGCAGTGAAGCGAGGACCCCCGAGGGACTGTTTTTT. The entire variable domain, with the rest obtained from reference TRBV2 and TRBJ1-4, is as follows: EPEVTQTPSHQVTQMGQEVILRCVPISNHLYFYWYRQILGQKVEFLVSFYNNEISEKSEIFDDQFSVERPDGSNFTLKIRSTKLEDSAMYFCASSEARTPEGLFFGSGTQLSVL.

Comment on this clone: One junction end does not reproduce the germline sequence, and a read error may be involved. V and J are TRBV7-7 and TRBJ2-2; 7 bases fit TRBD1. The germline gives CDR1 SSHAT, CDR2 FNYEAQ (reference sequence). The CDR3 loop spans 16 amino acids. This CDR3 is CASSSRTGLDTGELFF. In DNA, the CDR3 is TGTGCTAGCAGCTCGAGGACAGGATTGGACACCGGGGAGCTGTTTTTT.

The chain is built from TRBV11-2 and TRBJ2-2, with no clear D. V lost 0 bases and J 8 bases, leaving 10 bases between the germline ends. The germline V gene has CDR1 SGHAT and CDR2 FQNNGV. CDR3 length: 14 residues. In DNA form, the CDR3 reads TGTGCCAGCAGCTTAGAACGAGTTGAAGGGGAGCTGTTTTTT. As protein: CASSLERVEGELFF.

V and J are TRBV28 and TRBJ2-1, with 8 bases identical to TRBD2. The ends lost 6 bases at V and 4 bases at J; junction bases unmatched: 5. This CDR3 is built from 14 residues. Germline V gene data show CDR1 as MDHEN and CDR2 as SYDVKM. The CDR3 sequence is CASSPGLDYNEQFF. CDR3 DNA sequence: TGTGCCAGCAGCCCGGGACTAGATTACAATGAGCAGTTCTTC.

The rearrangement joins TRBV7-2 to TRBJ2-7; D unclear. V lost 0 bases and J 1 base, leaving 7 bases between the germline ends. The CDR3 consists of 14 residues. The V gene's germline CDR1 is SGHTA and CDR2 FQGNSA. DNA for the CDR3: TGTGCCAGCAGCTTAGCGTCAGGATCCTACGAGCAGTACTTC. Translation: CASSLASGSYEQYF. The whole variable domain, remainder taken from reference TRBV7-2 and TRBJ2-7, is GAGVSQSPSNKVTEKGKDVELRCDPISGHTALYWYRQSLGQGLEFLIYFQGNSAPDKSGLPSDRFSAERTGGSVSTLTIQRTQQEDSAVYLCASSLASGSYEQYFGPGTRLTVT.

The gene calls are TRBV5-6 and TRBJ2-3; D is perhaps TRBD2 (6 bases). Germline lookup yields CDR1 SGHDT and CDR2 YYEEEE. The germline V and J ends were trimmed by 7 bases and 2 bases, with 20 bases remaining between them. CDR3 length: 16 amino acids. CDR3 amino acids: CASQRFRDLDTDTQYF. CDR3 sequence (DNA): TGTGCCAGCCAAAGGTTCCGGGACTTGGACACAGATACGCAGTATTTT.

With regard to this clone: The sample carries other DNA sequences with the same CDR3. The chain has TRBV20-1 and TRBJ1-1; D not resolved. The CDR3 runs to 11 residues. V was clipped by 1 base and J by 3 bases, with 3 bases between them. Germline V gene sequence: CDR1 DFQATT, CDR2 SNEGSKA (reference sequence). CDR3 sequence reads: CSARGDTEAFF. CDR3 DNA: TGCAGTGCTAGAGGAGACACTGAAGCTTTCTTT.

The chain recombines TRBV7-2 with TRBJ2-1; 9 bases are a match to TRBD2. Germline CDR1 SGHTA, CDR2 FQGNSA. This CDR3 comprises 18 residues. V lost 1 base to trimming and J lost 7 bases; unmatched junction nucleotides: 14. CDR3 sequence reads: CASSLDIRAGGLLNEQFF. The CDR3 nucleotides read TGTGCCAGCAGCTTAGACATCCGCGCGGGGGGGCTTTTAAATGAGCAGTTCTTC.

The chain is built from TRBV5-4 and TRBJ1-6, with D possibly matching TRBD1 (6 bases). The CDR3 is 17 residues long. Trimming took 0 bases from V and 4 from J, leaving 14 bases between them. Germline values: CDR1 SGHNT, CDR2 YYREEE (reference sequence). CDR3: CASSLGGPQAYNSPLHF. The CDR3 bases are TGTGCCAGCAGCTTGGGGGGGCCCCAAGCTTATAATTCACCCCTCCACTTT.

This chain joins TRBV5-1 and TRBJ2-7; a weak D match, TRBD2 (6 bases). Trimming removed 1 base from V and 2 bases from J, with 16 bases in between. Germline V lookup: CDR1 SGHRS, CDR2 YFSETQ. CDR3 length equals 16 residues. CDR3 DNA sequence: TGCGCCAGCAGCTTGAGTCCCGCTAGCGACGCCTACGAGCAGTACTTC. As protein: CASSLSPASDAYEQYF.

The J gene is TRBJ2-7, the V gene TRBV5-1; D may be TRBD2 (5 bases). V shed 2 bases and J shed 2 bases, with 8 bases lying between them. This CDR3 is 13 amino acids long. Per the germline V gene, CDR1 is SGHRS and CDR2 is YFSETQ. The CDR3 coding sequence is TGCGCCAGCAGCTTCGAGGGAACCTACGAGCAGTACTTC. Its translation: CASSFEGTYEQYF.

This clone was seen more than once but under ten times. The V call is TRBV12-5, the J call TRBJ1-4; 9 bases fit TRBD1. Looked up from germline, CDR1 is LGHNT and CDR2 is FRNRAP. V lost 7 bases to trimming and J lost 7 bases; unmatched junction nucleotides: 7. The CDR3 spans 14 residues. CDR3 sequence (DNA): TGTGCTAGTGCCCTGGGACAGGGAGGTGAAAAACTGTTTTTT. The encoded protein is CASALGQGGEKLFF.

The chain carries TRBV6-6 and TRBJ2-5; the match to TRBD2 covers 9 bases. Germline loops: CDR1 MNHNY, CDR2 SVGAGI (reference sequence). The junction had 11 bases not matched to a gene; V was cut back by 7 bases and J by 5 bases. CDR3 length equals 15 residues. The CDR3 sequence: CASTPQLAGWETQYF. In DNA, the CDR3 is TGTGCCAGCACCCCCCAGCTAGCGGGGTGGGAGACCCAGTACTTC.